This T cell receptor beta chain was sequenced in a study of blood T cell repertoires in COVID-19. Looking at the study overall: Some COVID-19 samples were acute and others convalescent; all came from the United States, Italy and Spain. T cells, B-cell-depleted T cells, or PBMCs provided the cDNA or gDNA that served as material.

Original methodology: Amplifying reference gene primers gave estimates of nucleated cell counts. TCRdb keeps only in-frame clones here, not all; method: immunoSEQ multiplex PCR. The DNA gave D and trimming, while V, J and clone size come from that table. The sample holds about 64,000 clones, about 76% seen once. The germline V gene encodes CDR1 SEHNR and CDR2 FQNEAQ (reference sequence). Trimming took 5 bases from V and 1 from J, leaving 19 bases between them. The CDR3 sequence is 17 residues long. The sequencing sample was made of peripheral blood. The TCR comes from a human donor in a cohort sampled during active COVID-19. The gene calls are TRBV7-9 and TRBJ2-3; tentatively, D is TRBD2 (6 bases). CDR3 DNA sequence: TGTGCCAGCAGCCTCTTGCCGGGCGGGGTTGGCACAGATACGCAGTATTTT. As protein: CASSLLPGGVGTDTQYF. Full variable domain (missing parts from reference TRBV7-9 and TRBJ2-3): DTGVSQNPRHKITKRGQNVTFRCDPISEHNRLYWYRQTLGQGPEFLTYFQNEAQLEKSRLLSDRFSAERPKGSFSTLEIQRTEQGDSAMYLCASSLLPGGVGTDTQYFGPGTRLTVL.